The sequence of this TCR beta chain was determined in a study of cytotoxic CD8 clonotypes in ibrutinib-treated CLL listed by TCRdb under 2021. About the investigation overall: The cohort was composed of ten to eleven relapsed/refractory and around 15 treatment-naive patients; IGHV unmutated status was identified in some 17 patients. Responses were partial in around 25 patients and complete in 2; after median about 63 months follow-up, about 14 stayed in remission and 12 progressed. Samples at response were collected after a median of approximately twelve months of treatment, with a range of about 6 to 40 months. On average, each sample yielded around 270,000 productive templates and 85,000 to 95,000 productive rearrangements. Longitudinal samples were obtainable from about 30% of the 86 participants in the trial. Cryopreserved peripheral blood mononuclear cells were collected before treatment, at response, and at either disease progression or sustained remission. Every sample from remission and from progressive disease was obtained while the patients were still on ibrutinib. General findings and caveats noted by the study authors: Lymph node repertoires were not examined, and the timing of sampling was not matched between patients in sustained remission and those whose disease progressed. At ibrutinib response clonality went up, during sustained remission it held steady, and at progression it dropped back toward baseline. At baseline, clonality was higher than in age-matched healthy donors and showed a strong correlation with circulating CD8+ T-cell counts. Public clonotypes were found to be uncommon and were observed to contract or remain stable during treatment; the increase in clonality was shown to reflect expansion of private clonotypes at ibrutinib response.

There are 15 amino acids in the CDR3, from cysteine to phenylalanine inclusive. Of all the DNA, just the CDR3 is kept, 45 bases in frame from base 1. For CDR1 and CDR2, the germline V gene lists LGHNA and YNFKEQ. Ends trimmed: V by 4 bases, J by 4 bases; bases unmatched to a gene: 2. A MiSeq instrument was used for deep resolution sequencing, which targeted depths ranging from 1 in 1 million up to 1 in 200,000 T cells, with coverage averaging 10x for each clonotype. The immunoSEQ hsTCRB Kit was used to generate the TCR beta libraries. In the paper's pipeline: ImmunoSEQ Data Assistant and ImmunoSEQ Analyzer were used for data analysis, and V, D and J genes were assigned according to IMGT definitions. Clonality, which ranges from 0 to 1, was calculated by subtracting the normalized Shannon entropy of productive rearrangement frequencies from one. Public clonotype analysis was restricted to overrepresented clonotypes comprising at least 0.05% of each patient's repertoire. Fewer than 15 repertoires from age-matched healthy donors, obtained from immuneACCESS, served as clonality controls. Not all clones reach the TCRdb copy of this immuneACCESS table, which keeps in-frame sequences only. Checked studies attribute under half of the gap to unresolved V genes and leave the rest unexplained. The V and J calls and clone size are taken from that table; D and trimming were inferred from the DNA. The sample has about 160,000 clones on record, approximately 90% of them singletons. The ten largest make up 3% to 3.5% of the sample.

In the paper's terms, the time point label means: progressive disease on ibrutinib. For TCR beta library preparation, roughly 1.8 micrograms of genomic DNA was extracted from cryopreserved PBMCs. Longitudinal blood samples from CLL patients receiving ibrutinib monotherapy were subjected to high-throughput TCR beta sequencing. The patients took part in an open-label, single-center phase 2 trial of ibrutinib monotherapy. On this clone itself: Its antigen is not yet known. No much larger clone is present one base from it, and per-base qualities are unavailable.

The receptor's source is a human donor with chronic lymphocytic leukemia. The sample in question was PBMCs, obtained at disease progression, from a patient treated with ibrutinib. The chain employs TRBV4-2 and TRBJ2-1; a stretch of 12 junction bases matches TRBD2. The nucleotide sequence is TGTGCCAGCAGCCGGACTAGCGGGACGTACAATGAGCAGTTCTTC. This gives the protein CASSRTSGTYNEQFF.